This T cell receptor beta chain was retrieved from a study of blood T cell repertoires in COVID-19 (dated by TCRdb to 2018 to 2021). Describing the broader study: Samples covering the acute and convalescent phases of COVID-19 were provided by collaborators in the United States, Italy and Spain. The dataset comprised deeply sampled blood TCRbeta repertoires from subjects exposed to, actively infected with, or recovered from COVID-19. The prospective study material was composed of cDNA or gDNA derived from T cells, B-cell-depleted T cells, or PBMCs. The repertoires were released in a freely available public database meant as a resource for research on the immune response to SARS-CoV-2. Sample metadata almost always included a de-identified subject ID, COVID-19 status, age in years and sex. Where available, HLA class I and class II types were taken from metadata supplied by the sample provider and were not determined by assay-based typing. Samples came from the ongoing ImmuneRACE study (first 160 participants) plus 1,254 subjects from 6 global collaborators. Summary of the overall study and its limitations: Clinical and demographic metadata were provided uncurated, with the amount varying by source and participant.

The collaborating institutions used their own protocols to collect whole blood in K2EDTA tubes. For TCRbeta analysis, collaborators shipped samples in one of three forms: frozen whole blood, isolated PBMCs, or DNA extracted from either of those sample types. V loses 4 bases, J loses 5 bases, and the germline ends lie 18 bases apart. According to the germline V gene, CDR1 reads KGHSY and CDR2 reads FQNENV. Including cysteine and phenylalanine, the CDR3 has 15 amino acids. Only the CDR3 DNA is retained, 45 bases long and in frame from the first base. TCRbeta CDR3 regions were amplified from genomic DNA using the immunoSEQ Assay, a bias-controlled multiplex PCR. For the original study's pipeline: The number of nucleated cells in each sample was estimated from the amplification of reference gene primers within the assay. To quantify the absolute abundance of each unique TCRbeta CDR3 rearrangement, sequence reads were collapsed and filtered. Productive Simpson clonality was computed per sample as the square root of Simpson's diversity index over productive rearrangements. Imported from immuneACCESS, the table was reduced by TCRdb to in-frame sequences with V and J called. These copies leave out some clones; in studies compared against another copy, an unresolved V gene accounts for under half, and the cause of the remainder is not known. D and trimming were read from the DNA, whereas the V and J calls and clone size are those reported in that table. The sample data list roughly 230,000 clones, and roughly 83% of these were observed just once. Of the sample, roughly 27% is held by the ten largest clones.

As for this clone: There is no known antigen for this receptor. Nothing much larger sits one base from this clone, and base qualities are not available.

The rearranged segments are TRBV16 and TRBJ2-7; tentative D gene TRBD2, with 5 bases matching. Sequencing was done on a sample of peripheral blood. This clonotype was obtained from a man aged 40-49 years with acute or convalescent COVID-19. The DNA is TGTGCCAGCAGCCCAAATTATCGGGGTGCGGACGAGCAGTACTTC. It is translated as CASSPNYRGADEQYF.